The 18 T cell receptor beta chains given below trace back to one sample, sequenced in a study of regulatory T cells in long-lasting Graves disease. With iRepertoire HTBI primers and Arm-PCR of CDR3 regions, TCR beta libraries were built. TCRdb itself ran the multiplex PCR reads through MiXCR, one entry per CDR3 protein. The table has a few hundred thousand distinct CDR3 sequences, under 25% seen once. Described time point: persistent/refractory GD, antithyroid drugs over 5 years with positive TRAb. There was RNA extracted from PBMCs, and the TCR library was made from it. The input for sequencing was peripheral blood mononuclear cells (PBMCs), taken when the disease was refractory, from a patient treated with antithyroid drugs. Receptor source: a female donor with Graves disease.

A few counts support this clonotype. The rearrangement uses TRBV6-4 and TRBJ2-2; D is perhaps TRBD1 (6 bases). Germline CDR1 and CDR2: MRHNA and SNTAGT. This CDR3 has 14 amino acids. With 3 bases removed from V and 4 bases from J, the gap between germline ends came to 9 bases. CDR3 in amino acids: CASSERTATGELFF. The CDR3 DNA is TGTGCCAGCAGTGAACGGACAGCCACCGGGGAGCTGTTTTTT.

The sample holds many counts of this clonotype. The chain is built from TRBV28 and TRBJ1-5; D might be TRBD1 (5 bases). V was trimmed by 2 bases and J by 6 bases, leaving 14 bases between them. The CDR3 spans 15 residues. From germline, CDR1 is MDHEN and CDR2 SYDVKM. The CDR3: CASSLIPPGTQPQHF. The CDR3 region has the DNA TGTGCCAGCAGTTTAATACCCCCGGGGACTCAGCCCCAGCATTTT.

This chain links TRBV5-1 with TRBJ1-1; perhaps TRBD1 as D (6 bases). Germline CDR1 is SGHRS and CDR2 is YFSETQ. V was pared by 4 bases and J by 1 base, with 11 bases between. The CDR3 sequence is 14 residues long. The CDR3 protein is CASSGSTGNTEAFF. CDR3 coding DNA: TGCGCCAGCAGCGGGTCGACAGGGAACACTGAAGCTTTCTTT. The full variable domain, its missing parts supplied by reference TRBV5-1 and TRBJ1-1, is KAGVTQTPRYLIKTRGQQVTLSCSPISGHRSVSWYQQTPGQGLQFLFEYFSETQRNKGNFPGRFSGRQFSNSRSEMNVSTLELGDSALYLCASSGSTGNTEAFFGQGTRLTVV.

The chain links TRBV20-1 to TRBJ2-7; 8 bases map to TRBD1. This CDR3 spans 15 amino acids. CDR1 is DFQATT, CDR2 SNEGSKA, per germline (reference sequence). V trimming: 3 bases; J trimming: 0 bases; junction bases outside the gene matches: 7. The CDR3 here is CSARIGTGGSYEQYF. The CDR3 coding sequence is TGCAGTGCTAGGATAGGTACAGGGGGCTCCTACGAGCAGTACTTC.

This clonotype was found a few times. The chain employs TRBV12-3 or TRBV12-4 and TRBJ2-1; the D call may be TRBD1 or TRBD2 (7 bases each). The CDR3 covers 15 residues. The ends were cut back, 3 bases at V and 6 bases at J, with 15 bases in the middle. In nucleotides, the CDR3 is TGTGCCAGCAGTTTGGGAGGGGACAGTAGCAATGAGCAGTTCTTC. Encoded protein: CASSLGGDSSNEQFF.

This clonotype was seen only once. A much more abundant neighbour one base away suggests this may be a read error. This chain uses TRBV28 with TRBJ1-4; no firm D call. The germline V gene has CDR1 MDHEN and CDR2 SYDVKM. The CDR3 covers 12 residues. CDR3: CASALRNEKPFF. The CDR3 region has the DNA TGTGCCAGCGCCCTGAGAAATGAAAAACCGTTTTTT.

This clonotype was counted ten times or more. The chain couples TRBV7-2 to TRBJ2-6; D possibly matches TRBD1 or TRBD2 (5 bases each). Per the germline V gene, CDR1 is SGHTA and CDR2 is FQGNSA. This CDR3 has 18 amino acids. V shed 3 bases and J shed 0 bases, with 15 bases lying between them. Written as DNA, the CDR3 is TGTGCCAGCAGCTTGACAGCGGAAGGACCCTCTGGGGCCAACGTCCTGACTTTC. Amino acid sequence: CASSLTAEGPSGANVLTF. The variable domain in full, with the rest retrieved from reference TRBV7-2 and TRBJ2-6, is GAGVSQSPSNKVTEKGKDVELRCDPISGHTALYWYRQSLGQGLEFLIYFQGNSAPDKSGLPSDRFSAERTGGSVSTLTIQRTQQEDSAVYLCASSLTAEGPSGANVLTFGAGSRLTVL.

This clonotype was seen many times. The chain joins TRBV20-1 to TRBJ1-1; 7 bases map to TRBD1. Germline V gene data show CDR1 as DFQATT and CDR2 as SNEGSKA (reference sequence). The junction had 16 bases not matched to a gene; V was cut back by 5 bases and J by 1 base. This CDR3 contains 17 residues. In nucleotides, the CDR3 is TGCAGTGCTGGGGGACAGCAGTTTGGCCGGTGGAACACTGAAGCTTTCTTT. As protein: CSAGGQQFGRWNTEAFF.

This clonotype was recorded many times. V usage is TRBV6-1 and J usage is TRBJ2-5; 10 positions agree with TRBD1. V was pared by 6 bases and J by 4 bases, with 8 bases of the junction left unmatched. Germline V gene data show CDR1 as MNHNS and CDR2 as SASEGT. The CDR3 contains 15 residues. This chain's CDR3 is CASRPDRGRRETQYF. As DNA, the CDR3 is TGTGCCAGCAGACCAGACAGGGGGCGGAGAGAGACCCAGTACTTC.

This clonotype was seen a few times. The chain joins TRBV25-1 to TRBJ2-7, with 7 positions matching TRBD1. The J segment lost 5 bases and the V segment lost 3 bases, leaving 10 bases of the junction unmatched. Germline assignment: CDR1 MGHDK and CDR2 SYGVNS. The CDR3 is made up of 15 amino acids. The CDR3 region has the DNA TGTGCCAGCAGTGAGAGTACAGGGGAAATAGACGAGCAGTACTTC. Its protein product is CASSESTGEIDEQYF.

This clonotype was counted at least ten times. This rearrangement joins TRBV2 to TRBJ2-2; no reliable D call. Germline V gene sequence: CDR1 SNHLY, CDR2 FYNNEI. There are 14 residues in the CDR3. The germline V and J ends were trimmed by 6 bases and 1 base, with 9 bases remaining between them. The CDR3 coding sequence is TGTGCCAGCAGAACGGCAGGGAACACCGGGGAGCTGTTTTTT. The encoded protein is CASRTAGNTGELFF.

This clonotype was observed at least ten times. The J gene is TRBJ1-2, the V gene TRBV19, with D uncertain. The V gene lost 8 bases and the J gene lost 4 bases, with 14 bases spanning the gap. CDR1 and CDR2 from the germline V gene are LNHDA and SQIVND (reference sequence). The CDR3 spans 13 residues. CDR3 loop: CASLQSNGYGYTF. The CDR3 nucleotides are TGTGCCAGTTTACAGTCGAACGGCTATGGCTACACCTTC. The whole variable domain, remainder taken from reference TRBV19 and TRBJ1-2, is DGGITQSPKYLFRKEGQNVTLSCEQNLNHDAMYWYRQDPGQGLRLIYYSQIVNDFQKGDIAEGYSVSREKKESFPLTVTSAQKNPTAFYLCASLQSNGYGYTFGSGTRLTVV.

In its sample, this clonotype was seen a few times. The gene calls are TRBV7-2 and TRBJ2-5; no reliable D call. CDR3 length: 15 amino acids. Per the germline V gene, CDR1 is SGHTA and CDR2 is FQGNSA. Trimming left V 0 bases short and J 5 bases short, with 13 bases between. The CDR3 loop reads CASSLALPSRETQYF. DNA of the CDR3: TGTGCCAGCAGCTTAGCCCTGCCTAGTCGGGAGACCCAGTACTTC. Looking up the rest from reference TRBV7-2 and TRBJ2-5 gives the full variable domain: GAGVSQSPSNKVTEKGKDVELRCDPISGHTALYWYRQSLGQGLEFLIYFQGNSAPDKSGLPSDRFSAERTGGSVSTLTIQRTQQEDSAVYLCASSLALPSRETQYFGPGTRLLVL.

This clonotype was detected only a few times. The rearrangement joins TRBV6-1 to TRBJ1-2; D not resolved. Germline assignment: CDR1 MNHNS and CDR2 SASEGT. There are 13 residues in the CDR3. V shed 4 bases and J shed 9 bases, with 15 bases lying between them. The CDR3 DNA sequence: TGTGCCAGCAGTGGGACCTCGCTGGGGAGCTACACCTTC. This encodes CASSGTSLGSYTF.

The chain is built from TRBV11-3 and TRBJ2-7; 7 positions agree with TRBD1. The CDR3 runs 13 residues. From germline, CDR1 is SGHNT and CDR2 YENEEA. V gave up 5 bases and J gave up 5 bases; unmatched junction bases: 6. The chain's CDR3 is CASSHDRDHEQYF. For the CDR3, the DNA is TGTGCCAGCAGCCACGACAGGGACCACGAGCAGTACTTC. The complete variable domain, with remaining parts taken from reference TRBV11-3 and TRBJ2-7, reads EAGVVQSPRYKIIEKKQPVAFWCNPISGHNTLYWYLQNLGQGPELLIRYENEEAVDDSQLPKDRFSAERLKGVDSTLKIQPAELGDSAVYLCASSHDRDHEQYFGPGTRLTVT.

This clonotype was found many times. The rearrangement links TRBV20-1 to TRBJ1-4; D perhaps matches TRBD1 (5 bases). Germline V gives CDR1 DFQATT, CDR2 SNEGSKA (reference sequence). V lost 4 bases and J 8 bases, leaving 17 bases between the germline ends. The CDR3 has 14 amino acids. Here the CDR3 DNA reads TGCAGTGCTAACCCGGGACCGCCGGGAGAAAAACTGTTTTTT. Its translation: CSANPGPPGEKLFF.

As concerns this clonotype: One junction end disagrees with the germline gene, perhaps due to a read error. The genes are TRBV7-3 and TRBJ1-2, with D unclear. Germline loops: CDR1 SGHTA, CDR2 FQGTGA. The CDR3 has 14 amino acids. This CDR3 is CVSSEDHLGYGYTF. CDR3 nucleotide sequence: TGTGTCAGCAGCGAGGACCACTTGGGCTATGGCTACACCTTC.

This clonotype has only a few counts. This chain links TRBV12-3 or TRBV12-4 with TRBJ1-1, with a possible D match to TRBD1 (6 bases). Trimming shortened V by 5 bases and J by 3 bases, and 16 bases separated the two germline ends. This CDR3 is built from 15 residues. In nucleotides, the CDR3 is TGTGCCAGCAGTACACGGGACACTGGGCACACTGAAGCTTTCTTT. It is translated as CASSTRDTGHTEAFF.